This entry is about one T cell receptor beta chain. The target antigen is unknown. The data are from a study of cytotoxic CD8 clonotypes in ibrutinib-treated CLL. Study-wide findings and caveats: While tracking circulating CD8+ T-cell counts, baseline clonality exceeded that of age-matched healthy donors. Investigators sampled sustained-remission and progressing patients at differing times.

The CDR3 is made up of 15 amino acids. Germline V gene data show CDR1 as SEHNR and CDR2 as FQNEAQ (reference sequence). The germline V and J ends were trimmed by 6 bases and 8 bases, with 20 bases remaining between them. The table came from immunoSEQ multiplex PCR; TCRdb's copy has only in-frame clones and leaves some out. This table has about 40,000 clones, less than 85% appearing once. The clonotype originates from a human donor with chronic lymphocytic leukemia. The chain carries TRBV7-9 and TRBJ2-1, with D possibly being TRBD1 (5 bases). The sample here was PBMCs, taken at disease progression, from a patient treated with ibrutinib. This CDR3 reads CASSPGQGTNDEQFF. The CDR3, as DNA: TGTGCCAGCAGTCCCGGGCAGGGAACTAACGATGAGCAGTTCTTC.